This record covers a single T cell receptor beta chain. Antigen unknown. Using its own MiXCR run on the reads, TCRdb lists one record per CDR3 protein. Of 350,000 to 400,000 distinct CDR3 sequences listed, around a third were seen once; the top ten hold less than 15%. J was trimmed by 6 bases and V by 3 bases; bases with no gene match: 4. Germline V gene lookup returns CDR1 MNHEY and CDR2 SMNVEV (reference sequence). The CDR3 is 16 residues long. This entry is derived from a study of T cell repertoires in cytomegalovirus infection. Sequenced material: cultured PBMCs, taken from culture after CMV antigen stimulation. The TCR originated in a human donor in good health (CMV status not recorded). Some clones in this sample may be carry-over from other donors' samples. The genes are TRBV27 and TRBJ2-1; 14 bases align to TRBD2. The CDR3 region has the DNA TGTGCCAGCAGTTTGACTAGCGGGAGGGTCCGCAATGAGCAGTTCTTC. This gives the protein CASSLTSGRVRNEQFF.